A selection of T cell receptor beta chains follows, all from one sample in a study of identical twins. Each CDR3 protein gets one entry after TCRdb re-called the 5' RACE reads with MiXCR. The repertoire holds 690,000 or so distinct CDR3 sequences, with under 9% as singletons. The sample was also reused in another study, on yellow fever vaccine responses in identical twins.

Sequencing was performed on PBMCs. The receptors here all came from a woman aged 18 to 35 in good health. The CDR3 runs from the conserved cysteine through the conserved F or W. D genes are given only for firm matches. Not all rows give a size; the values are once, few, many and, for expanded clones, a class.

D gene	clone size	J gene	V gene	CDR3 DNA	CDR3 protein
TRBD2	-	TRBJ2-3	TRBV12-3/TRBV12-4	TGTGCCAGCAGTTTAAAGCCGGCGGCGGGGGGGCGAGATACGCAGTATTTT	CASSLKPAAGGRDTQYF
-	-	TRBJ2-7	TRBV7-2	TGTGCCAGCAGCTCGTGGAAATACGAGCAGTACTTC	CASSSWKYEQYF
-	-	TRBJ2-2	TRBV27	TGTGCCAGTGGTCTAGTGGGTTTTACCGGGGAGCTGTTTTTT	CASGLVGFTGELFF
-	-	TRBJ1-1	TRBV7-9	TGTGCCAGCAGCTTAGTGAGCCTGAACACTGAAGCTTTCTTT	CASSLVSLNTEAFF
-	many	TRBJ2-3	TRBV5-1	TGCGCCAGCAGCTTTGGGTCTCGCACAGATACGCAGTATTTT	CASSFGSRTDTQYF
TRBD2	few	TRBJ2-1	TRBV7-6	TGTGCCAGCAGCTGGGTAGCGGGGGGACTCTCCGATGAGCAGTTCTTC	CASSWVAGGLSDEQFF
-	once	TRBJ2-1	TRBV11-3	TGTGCCAGCAGCTTAGAGGGGGTGTCCTACAATGAGCAGTTCTTC	CASSLEGVSYNEQFF
-	few	TRBJ1-1	TRBV3-1	TGTGCCAGCAGCCCCTCCAGGGTAGGGGATTTGACTGAAGCTTTCTTT	CASSPSRVGDLTEAFF
TRBD1	few	TRBJ1-1	TRBV16	TGTGCCAGCAGCCTTACCCAAACAGGGGGCGAAGCTTTCTTT	CASSLTQTGGEAFF
-	few	TRBJ2-1	TRBV7-3	TGTGCCAGCAGCTCCCGGGGGTCCAATGAGCAGTTCTTC	CASSSRGSNEQFF
-	many	TRBJ2-1	TRBV6-2/TRBV6-3	TGTGCCAGCAGTTTAGCACGGCCAACAAGTAACAATGAGCAGTTCTTC	CASSLARPTSNNEQFF
TRBD1	few	TRBJ2-7	TRBV10-3	TGTGCCATCACCCGGGACAGTTCCTACGAGCAGTACTTC	CAITRDSSYEQYF
-	-	TRBJ1-2	TRBV21-1	TGTGCCAGCAGCAAAGGTGGACAGGGGTTTGGTGGCTACACCTTC	CASSKGGQGFGGYTF
TRBD2	many	TRBJ2-1	TRBV4-2	TGTGCCAGCAGCTCTGGTACTAGCGCCTACAATGAGCAGTTCTTC	CASSSGTSAYNEQFF
-	-	TRBJ2-7	TRBV4-3	TGCGCCAGCAGCCAAGATAGAGCAGGGCTGGGGCAGTACTTC	CASSQDRAGLGQYF
TRBD2	many	TRBJ2-3	TRBV29-1	TGCAGCGTTTTAAAAAAGAGGGTATCGGGAGGCTCCACAGATACGCAGTATTTT	CSVLKKRVSGGSTDTQYF
TRBD1	-	TRBJ2-1	TRBV11-2	TGTGCCAGCAGCTCGCCGGGACAGGGGGTTGGAAACCTCTACAATGAGCAGTTCTTC	CASSSPGQGVGNLYNEQFF
TRBD2	few	TRBJ2-7	TRBV27	TGTGCCAGCTCTCCGGGGCGGGAGTATGGCGAGCAGTACTTC	CASSPGREYGEQYF
TRBD2	-	TRBJ2-1	TRBV29-1	TGCAGCCCCTTACTTTGGACTAGCGGTAGCTACAATGAGCAGTTCTTC	CSPLLWTSGSYNEQFF
-	-	TRBJ1-4	TRBV5-1	TGCGCCAGCAGCTTGTTGGGCACTGAGCTGTTTTTT	CASSLLGTELFF
-	many	TRBJ2-5	TRBV5-1	TGCGCCAGCAGCTTGGATTCTCGTGGAGAGACCCAGTACTTC	CASSLDSRGETQYF
TRBD1	few	TRBJ2-1	TRBV15	TGTGCCACCAGCAGAGAAGGGGGCACTGAGCAGTTCTTC	CATSREGGTEQFF
TRBD1	-	TRBJ2-2	TRBV7-9	TGTGCCAGCAGCCCGTGGACAGGGGCCCACACCGGGGAGCTGTTTTTT	CASSPWTGAHTGELFF
TRBD2	-	TRBJ2-1	TRBV6-1	TGTGCCAGCCTCAGGACTAGCGGGGGATACCCAGGGAATGAGCAGTTCTTC	CASLRTSGGYPGNEQFF
TRBD2	many	TRBJ2-5	TRBV20-1	TGCAGTGCTAGATGGTCGGGAGGAGCAGAGACCCAGTACTTC	CSARWSGGAETQYF
TRBD2	few	TRBJ2-3	TRBV11-2	TGTGCCAGCAGCTTAGGGCCGGGAGGGGGCACAGATACGCAGTATTTT	CASSLGPGGGTDTQYF
TRBD1	-	TRBJ1-4	TRBV5-1	TGCGCCAGCAGCCGAGGAGCGACAGGGAAAAATGAAAAACTGTTTTTT	CASSRGATGKNEKLFF
-	once	TRBJ2-7	TRBV6-2/TRBV6-3	TGTGCCAGCAGTTGGCATGGCGGGATTGTGTACGAGCAGTACTTC	CASSWHGGIVYEQYF
TRBD1	few	TRBJ2-7	TRBV10-3	TGTGCCATCAGTCTCTTTAGGGACAGCACCTACGAGCAGTACTTC	CAISLFRDSTYEQYF
-	-	TRBJ2-5	TRBV5-1	TGCGCCAGCAGCCTTCAGGGCCATCAAGAGACCCAGTACTTC	CASSLQGHQETQYF
TRBD2	-	TRBJ2-7	TRBV20-1	TGCAGTGCAAACCACCTAATAGCGGGAGCGCGCTACGAGCAGTACTTC	CSANHLIAGARYEQYF
-	few	TRBJ2-3	TRBV7-9	TGTGCCAGCAGCTTAGGTGTAGGCTATGGCACAGATACGCAGTATTTT	CASSLGVGYGTDTQYF
TRBD2	-	TRBJ2-1	TRBV6-2/TRBV6-3	TGTGCCAGCAGTTTCGACAGCCGACTAGCGGGAGAGGTTGATGAGCAGTTCTTC	CASSFDSRLAGEVDEQFF
-	-	TRBJ2-2	TRBV24-1	TGTGCCACCAGTGATTTTGGTGAGGGGCGCACCGGGGAGCTGTTTTTT	CATSDFGEGRTGELFF
TRBD1	-	TRBJ1-1	TRBV2	TGTGCCAGCAGTACGACCGGGACAGGGGGCTCTTTGAACACTGAAGCTTTCTTT	CASSTTGTGGSLNTEAFF
-	few	TRBJ2-7	TRBV7-9	TGTGCCAGCGGGGGGGACAGCTCCTACGAGCAGTACTTC	CASGGDSSYEQYF
TRBD1	once	TRBJ2-7	TRBV4-1	TGCGCCAGCAGCCAAGGGACAGGGGGCCGAACCTACGAGCAGTACTTC	CASSQGTGGRTYEQYF
TRBD2	many	TRBJ2-1	TRBV12-3/TRBV12-4	TGTGCCAGCAGGTTTCGAGCGGGGGGGTGGGGTGAGCAGTTCTTC	CASRFRAGGWGEQFF
TRBD1	-	TRBJ1-1	TRBV18	TGTGCCAGCTCACCGCTCTCCGGGACAGGGGGCGAAGCTTTCTTT	CASSPLSGTGGEAFF
-	few	TRBJ1-1	TRBV5-1	TGCGCCAGCAGGTTTAGAACAGCGAACACTGAAGCTTTCTTT	CASRFRTANTEAFF
TRBD2	few	TRBJ2-2	TRBV3-1	TGTGCCAGCAGCCAAGATCGGAGACTAGCGGAATCCGGGGAGCTGTTTTTT	CASSQDRRLAESGELFF
-	-	TRBJ2-1	TRBV6-5	TGTGCCAGCAGTTACGGTAGGGAGCAGTTCTTC	CASSYGREQFF
-	-	TRBJ2-2	TRBV3-1	TGTGCCAGCAGCCAAGATCGGGACAAGAACACCGGGGAGCTGTTTTTT	CASSQDRDKNTGELFF
-	few	TRBJ2-3	TRBV9	TGTGCCAGCAGCGTAGAAAGAGATACGCAGTATTTT	CASSVERDTQYF
-	-	TRBJ2-7	TRBV9	TGTGCCAGCAGCGAAGGAGGGAGTCGGAGCCACGAGCAGTACTTC	CASSEGGSRSHEQYF
-	many	TRBJ1-2	TRBV29-1	TGCAGCGTTGGGGCAGGCAACTATGGCTACACCTTC	CSVGAGNYGYTF
-	-	TRBJ2-6	TRBV18	TGTGCCAGCTCCCTAACAGAACCCTCTGGGGCCAACGTCCTGACTTTC	CASSLTEPSGANVLTF
-	few	TRBJ1-6	TRBV7-3	TGTGCCAGCAGCCCTGAACAGCTAACTTATAATTCACCCCTCCACTTT	CASSPEQLTYNSPLHF
TRBD1	-	TRBJ2-7	TRBV7-2	TGTGCCAGCAGCCCAGGGACAGGGGAATACTTC	CASSPGTGEYF
-	-	TRBJ2-1	TRBV5-1	TGCGCCAGCAGCTGGACGGCCGCTTACAATGAGCAGTTCTTC	CASSWTAAYNEQFF
-	few	TRBJ1-2	TRBV12-3/TRBV12-4	TGTGCCAGCAGTCCTAAGGGCGCCTTTGGCTACACCTTC	CASSPKGAFGYTF
-	few	TRBJ2-1	TRBV12-3/TRBV12-4	TGTGCCAGCGGAGTGTATCCCTACAATGAGCAGTTCTTC	CASGVYPYNEQFF